Following are 30 T cell receptor beta chains from one sample sequenced in a study of early T cells in non-severe SARS-CoV-2 infection. TCRdb re-analysed the 5' RACE reads in MiXCR, keeping a single row per CDR3 protein. Of some 61,000 distinct CDR3 sequences listed, approximately 10% are singletons. The sample taken for sequencing was whole blood. The receptor set was obtained from an adult who was a healthcare worker with PCR-confirmed SARS-CoV-2 infection or an uninfected control (not recorded which).

This clonotype came up many times. This chain connects TRBV24-1 to TRBJ1-5; TRBD1 matches at 8 bases. V was pared by 6 bases and J by 7 bases, with 7 bases of the junction left unmatched. In germline, CDR1 is KGHDR, CDR2 SFDVKD. This CDR3 has 14 residues. CDR3 nucleotides: TGTGCCACCAGTCCCCAGGGGGCATGGCAGCCCCAGCATTTT. Protein sequence: CATSPQGAWQPQHF.

The rearrangement links TRBV9 to TRBJ2-7, with D perhaps assigned TRBD1 or TRBD2 (5 bases each). V was pared by 4 bases and J by 6 bases, with 14 bases between. The CDR3 consists of 13 residues. The germline V gene has CDR1 SGDLS and CDR2 YYNGEE. The DNA of the CDR3 is TGTGCCAGCAGCCCCACCTCGGGGCTCGAGCAGTACTTC. Encoded protein: CASSPTSGLEQYF.

This clonotype was recorded many times. The chain uses TRBV20-1 and TRBJ2-3; TRBD2 matches at 12 bases. This CDR3 has 16 amino acids. The V and J ends lost 4 bases and 5 bases, in that order; junction bases with no gene match: 10. Germline assignment: CDR1 DFQATT and CDR2 SNEGSKA (reference sequence). The CDR3 is CSATLPSGGARDTQYF. CDR3 nucleotide sequence: TGCAGTGCTACCTTACCTAGCGGGGGGGCGAGAGATACGCAGTATTTT.

The chain combines TRBV7-8 with TRBJ1-4; D call uncertain. The germline V gene encodes CDR1 SGHVS and CDR2 FQNEAQ. The CDR3 is 13 amino acids. V lost 5 bases, J lost 8 bases, and 12 bases lay in between. CDR3 in DNA: TGTGCCAGCAGCACCAGCCCTTGGGAAAAACTGTTTTTT. Protein: CASSTSPWEKLFF.

This clonotype was observed at least ten times. The rearrangement joins TRBV29-1 to TRBJ1-1, with no clear D. Trimming cost V 7 bases and J 4 bases, with 13 bases left between them. Germline assignment: CDR1 SQVTM and CDR2 ANQGSEA. This CDR3 is built from 12 residues. CDR3 protein: CSAETYGTEAFF. The CDR3, as DNA: TGCAGCGCAGAGACTTATGGCACTGAAGCTTTCTTT.

The sample holds many counts of this clonotype. The gene calls are TRBV5-6 and TRBJ2-1; D is uncertain. In germline, CDR1 is SGHDT, CDR2 YYEEEE. The CDR3 is 11 residues long. Between the trimmed V and J ends, which lost 0 bases and 7 bases, there was a span of 2 bases. The CDR3, as DNA: TGTGCCAGCAGCTTGGAGAATGAGCAGTTCTTC. Residues: CASSLENEQFF.

Ten or more counts support this clonotype. V is TRBV12-3 or TRBV12-4 and J is TRBJ1-2; D possibly corresponds to TRBD1 (5 bases). V was clipped by 5 bases and J by 7 bases, with 17 bases between them. The CDR3 spans 14 residues. The CDR3 loop is CASSPSADSGGYTF. CDR3 bases: TGTGCCAGCAGTCCCTCCGCAGACAGTGGTGGCTACACCTTC.

Comments on this clonotype: A much larger clone lies a single base off, so this may be a read error. J is TRBJ2-3 and V is TRBV27, with TRBD2 matching 10 bases. The length of the CDR3 is 17 residues. CDR1 and CDR2 from the germline V gene are MNHEY and SMNVEV (reference sequence). CDR3 bases: TGTGCCAGCGGTTTAACGGTCGGACTAGCGGACACAGATACGCAGTATTTT. Translated: CASGLTVGLADTDTQYF.

This clonotype showed up many times. The chain is built from TRBV4-2 and TRBJ2-7; D unresolved. The CDR3 loop spans 12 amino acids. Germline CDR1 and CDR2: LGHNA and YNFKEQ. V lost 0 bases and J lost 5, with 5 bases in between. The CDR3 region has the DNA TGTGCCAGCAGCCAAGAGAGCCACGAGCAGTACTTC. Amino acid sequence: CASSQESHEQYF.

This clonotype has ten or more counts. The chain is built from TRBV6-2 or TRBV6-3 and TRBJ2-2; no definite D call. There are 15 residues in the CDR3. V lost 2 bases and J 4 bases, leaving 11 bases between the germline ends. Germline V gives CDR1 MNHEY, CDR2 SVGEGT. The DNA of the CDR3 is TGTGCCAGCAGTTACCCGCGGTCGGGCACCGGGGAGCTGTTTTTT. Translated: CASSYPRSGTGELFF.

The chain uses TRBV7-2 and TRBJ1-5, with D possibly being TRBD1 (6 bases). The V gene's germline CDR1 is SGHTA and CDR2 FQGNSA. Deletions cut 6 bases from V and 1 base from J, with 13 bases between. The CDR3 length is 15 residues. CDR3 sequence reads: CASRVGQLSNQPQHF. The CDR3 DNA follows: TGTGCCAGCAGGGTCGGACAGCTGAGCAATCAGCCCCAGCATTTT.

There are many counts of this clonotype. V usage is TRBV12-3 or TRBV12-4 and J usage is TRBJ1-2; unclear D gene. The CDR3 contains 13 residues. The V gene lost 3 bases and the J gene lost 2 bases, with 7 bases spanning the gap. The CDR3 sequence is CASSLTQNYGYTF. CDR3 in DNA: TGTGCCAGCAGTTTGACGCAGAACTATGGCTACACCTTC.

The rearrangement links TRBV6-5 to TRBJ1-1, with D perhaps TRBD1 (6 bases). The germline V gene has CDR1 MNHEY and CDR2 SVGAGI. Trimming took off 6 bases at V and 1 base at J, with 12 bases between the two ends. The CDR3 runs 14 residues. The CDR3, as DNA: TGTGCCAGCAGCCGTGACAGGAGGAACACTGAAGCTTTCTTT. It encodes CASSRDRRNTEAFF.

This clonotype was detected only a few times. The chain carries TRBV7-9 and TRBJ2-1; D uncertain. Germline lookup yields CDR1 SEHNR and CDR2 FQNEAQ (reference sequence). This CDR3 comprises 12 residues. Trimming pared 5 bases from V and 8 bases from J, leaving 10 bases between. CDR3 in amino acids: CASSLDTDEQFF. The DNA of the CDR3 is TGTGCCAGCAGCCTAGATACGGATGAGCAGTTCTTC.

The chain has TRBV7-9 and TRBJ1-4; weak D call: TRBD1 (5 bases). The V end was cut by 3 bases, the J end by 0 bases, with 17 bases between. Germline V lookup: CDR1 SEHNR, CDR2 FQNEAQ (reference sequence). CDR3 length: 18 amino acids. CDR3 region: CASSFLGQAMTTNEKLFF. CDR3 sequence (DNA): TGTGCCAGCAGCTTCCTTGGACAAGCGATGACAACTAATGAAAAACTGTTTTTT.

A few counts support this clonotype. CDR3 protein: CASSWRQGAAEAFF. In DNA, the CDR3 is TGTGCCAGCAGCTGGAGACAGGGGGCGGCTGAAGCTTTCTTT. This sequence joins TRBV5-6 and TRBJ1-1, with 10 bases identical to TRBD1. This CDR3 has 14 residues. Trimming took 3 bases from V and 6 from J; bases not matched to a gene: 5. The V gene's germline CDR1 is SGHDT and CDR2 YYEEEE.

At least ten counts were recorded for this clonotype. The rearrangement uses TRBV2 and TRBJ1-2; D uncertain. The CDR3 has 13 amino acids. The germline V gene has CDR1 SNHLY and CDR2 FYNNEI. V was trimmed by 8 bases and J by 3 bases, leaving 13 bases between them. CDR3 residues: CASRSDAHYGYTF. The CDR3 bases are TGTGCCAGCCGTTCAGACGCCCACTATGGCTACACCTTC.

A few counts support this clonotype. The rearrangement links TRBV5-6 to TRBJ2-3, with D perhaps matching TRBD2 (6 bases). This CDR3 is built from 15 residues. Germline V lookup: CDR1 SGHDT, CDR2 YYEEEE. The germline V and J ends were trimmed by 2 bases and 3 bases, with 13 bases remaining between them. CDR3: CASSLAGAGTDTQYF. CDR3 nucleotides: TGTGCCAGCAGCTTAGCTGGGGCGGGAACAGATACGCAGTATTTT.

V and J are TRBV21-1 and TRBJ2-2; no check of the table's D call, TRBD1, against the DNA was made. TRBV21-1 is a recognized pseudogene. CDR3 size: 16 residues. In DNA form, the CDR3 reads TGTGCCAGCAGCGCACCGGGACAGGTTAACACCGGGGAGCTGTTTTTT. This translates into CASSAPGQVNTGELFF.

There are a few counts of this clonotype. The V call is TRBV5-4, the J call TRBJ1-6, with 7 bases aligning to TRBD1. This CDR3 contains 14 residues. J gave up 9 bases and V 6 bases, and 9 bases lay outside the gene matches. CDR1 is SGHNT and CDR2 is YYREEE in the germline V gene (reference sequence). CDR3 in amino acids: CASTRGGIGSPLHF. CDR3 nucleotide sequence: TGTGCCAGCACCAGGGGGGGTATAGGTTCACCCCTCCACTTT.

V usage is TRBV5-1 and J usage is TRBJ1-1; no firm D call. Germline V gene lookup returns CDR1 SGHRS and CDR2 YFSETQ. Trimming took off 0 bases at V and 1 base at J, with 7 bases between the two ends. The CDR3 sequence is 14 residues long. The chain's CDR3 is CASSLGGENTEAFF. The CDR3 region has the DNA TGCGCCAGCAGCTTGGGAGGTGAGAACACTGAAGCTTTCTTT. Supplemented by reference TRBV5-1 and TRBJ1-1, the full variable domain reads KAGVTQTPRYLIKTRGQQVTLSCSPISGHRSVSWYQQTPGQGLQFLFEYFSETQRNKGNFPGRFSGRQFSNSRSEMNVSTLELGDSALYLCASSLGGENTEAFFGQGTRLTVV.

The chain is built from TRBV18 and TRBJ1-2, with a possible D match to TRBD1 (6 bases). Germline V CDR1 and CDR2: KGHSH, LQKENI. V lost 6 bases, J lost 4 bases, and 15 bases lay in between. The CDR3 is made up of 14 amino acids. Here the CDR3 reads CASSPRDTGYGYTF. In DNA form, the CDR3 reads TGTGCCAGCTCCCCTCGGGACACCGGCTATGGCTACACCTTC.

This chain uses TRBV14 with TRBJ2-5; the D gene is possibly TRBD1 (5 bases). Germline V gives CDR1 SGHDN, CDR2 FVKESK. Between the trimmed V and J ends, which lost 1 base and 2 bases, there was a span of 8 bases. CDR3 length: 14 residues. CDR3 protein: CASSQGGQQETQYF. The CDR3 DNA reads as TGTGCCAGCAGCCAAGGGGGCCAGCAAGAGACCCAGTACTTC.

V gene TRBV15 combines with J gene TRBJ1-1; unclear D gene. The germline V gene encodes CDR1 LNHNV and CDR2 YYDKDF (reference sequence). V lost 0 bases, J lost 8 bases, and 7 bases lay in between. The CDR3 has 12 amino acids. The CDR3 DNA reads as TGTGCCACCAGCAGAGATGTACAAGAAGCTTTCTTT. Amino acid sequence: CATSRDVQEAFF.

The V and J genes are TRBV3-1 and TRBJ2-3; D gene ambiguous. Between the trimmed V and J ends, which lost 4 bases and 6 bases, there was a span of 14 bases. The CDR3 is 14 amino acids. CDR1 and CDR2 (germline): LGHDT, YNNKEL (reference sequence). For the CDR3, the DNA is TGTGCCAGCAGCCGCAAAGGCTTACCCGATACGCAGTATTTT. Residues: CASSRKGLPDTQYF.

The J gene is TRBJ1-6, the V gene TRBV19; no clear D gene. The V gene lost 1 base and the J gene lost 6 bases, with 10 bases spanning the gap. CDR1 is LNHDA, CDR2 SQIVND, per germline (reference sequence). The CDR3 sequence is 15 residues long. CDR3 loop: CASSIGTGRNSPLHF. The CDR3, as DNA: TGTGCCAGTAGTATAGGCACTGGCCGTAATTCACCCCTCCACTTT.

This chain connects TRBV7-8 to TRBJ1-6; 9 bases align to TRBD1. The CDR3 totals 18 residues. Trimming cost V 2 bases and J 10 bases; bases outside gene matches: 15. Germline V gene lookup returns CDR1 SGHVS and CDR2 FQNEAQ. The CDR3 DNA sequence: TGTGCCAGCAGCTTATGGGTCCCCAAGACAGGGGGTAACTCACCCCTCCACTTT. Translated, it gives CASSLWVPKTGGNSPLHF. The variable domain in full, completed from reference TRBV7-8 and TRBJ1-6, reads GAGVSQSPRYKVAKRGQDVALRCDPISGHVSLFWYQQALGQGPEFLTYFQNEAQLDKSGLPSDRFFAERPEGSVSTLKIQRTQQEDSAVYLCASSLWVPKTGGNSPLHFGNGTRLTVT.

The sample holds a few counts of this clonotype. The gene calls are TRBV4-2 and TRBJ1-1; D is ambiguous. The CDR3 has 13 residues. Trimming took 4 bases from V and 0 from J, leaving 6 bases between them. CDR1 and CDR2 from the germline V gene are LGHNA and YNFKEQ. The CDR3 nucleotides are TGTGCCAGCAGCCGCAGACTGAACACTGAAGCTTTCTTT. Translated, it gives CASSRRLNTEAFF.

The sample holds a few counts of this clonotype. The rearrangement uses TRBV6-6 and TRBJ1-5, with TRBD1 matching over 7 bases. V trimming: 2 bases; J trimming: 5 bases; junction bases outside the gene matches: 3. Germline CDR1 reads MNHNY; CDR2 reads SVGAGI (reference sequence). The CDR3 has 14 residues. CDR3 nucleotide sequence: TGTGCCAGCAGTTACACGACAGGGTATCAGCCCCAGCATTTT. Translation gives CASSYTTGYQPQHF.

This clonotype was seen more than once but under ten times. V and J are TRBV30 and TRBJ2-7, with unresolved D. With 2 bases removed from V and 5 bases from J, the gap between germline ends came to 7 bases. There are 11 residues in the CDR3. The germline CDR1 and CDR2 sequences are GTSNPN and SVGIG (reference sequence). This CDR3 is CAWSLLNEQYF. The CDR3 DNA follows: TGTGCCTGGAGTCTCCTCAACGAGCAGTACTTC.